These T cell receptor beta chains were read from a single sample in a study of blood T cell repertoires in COVID-19. TCRdb's copy holds only in-frame clones and misses some; the assay was immunoSEQ multiplex PCR. Among about 210,000 clones listed, 82% were seen once. The source material was peripheral blood. These receptors were taken from a woman aged 70-85 years with COVID-19, enrolled during active disease. Each CDR3 is given with its conserved first and last residue. A D gene is named only where the DNA matches it firmly. Size tells how often a clone was seen (once, few, many) or the class of an expanded clone, and some rows leave it out.

TRBD1	NA	TRBJ1-5	18	TRBV5-4	CASSNRDRTDTFNQPQHF	TGTGCCAGCAGCAACCGGGACAGGACCGACACCTTCAATCAGCCCCAGCATTTT
NA	NA	TRBJ2-1	14	TRBV19	CASSIGDSYNEQFF	TGTGCCAGTAGTATCGGGGATTCCTACAATGAGCAGTTCTTC
NA	NA	TRBJ2-3	14	TRBV30	CAWRLGLSTDTQYF	TGTGCCTGGAGACTGGGACTCAGCACAGATACGCAGTATTTT
TRBD2	NA	TRBJ2-1	17	TRBV5-1	CASSLRPGLAGANEQFF	TGCGCCAGCAGCTTGAGGCCGGGACTAGCGGGTGCTAATGAGCAGTTCTTC
NA	once	TRBJ1-2	15	TRBV24-1	CATSDPTRGNYGYTF	TGTGCCACCAGTGACCCGACCAGGGGTAACTATGGCTACACCTTC
NA	NA	TRBJ1-2	13	TRBV28	CASSLGQSYGYTF	TGTGCCAGCAGTTTAGGGCAGTCCTATGGCTACACCTTC
TRBD1	few	TRBJ1-2	16	TRBV3-1/TRBV3-2	CASSPGQGASIYGYTF	TGTGCCAGCAGCCCGGGACAGGGGGCGAGTATCTATGGCTACACCTTC
NA	NA	TRBJ2-2	14	TRBV15	CATSRQQGSGELFF	TGTGCCACCAGCAGACAACAGGGATCCGGGGAGCTGTTTTTT
TRBD1	once	TRBJ2-7	16	TRBV7-7	CASSLGDSRLSYEQYF	TGTGCCAGCAGCTTAGGGGACAGCCGACTCTCCTACGAGCAGTACTTC
TRBD2	NA	TRBJ2-7	11	TRBV20-1	CSARAGDEQYF	TGCAGTGCTAGGGCGGGGGACGAGCAGTACTTC
NA	NA	TRBJ2-7	14	TRBV27	CASSDNQGTYEQYF	TGTGCCAGCAGTGATAATCAGGGGACCTACGAGCAGTACTTC
NA	NA	TRBJ2-1	14	TRBV5-1	CASSAQGHYNEQFF	TGCGCCAGCAGCGCCCAGGGACATTACAATGAGCAGTTCTTC
NA	once	TRBJ2-1	14	TRBV5-1	CASRTGTAGNEQFF	TGCGCCAGCAGAACCGGGACTGCCGGCAATGAGCAGTTCTTC
NA	NA	TRBJ2-5	15	TRBV18	CASSPWRGGQETQYF	TGTGCCAGCTCCCCATGGAGGGGGGGACAAGAGACCCAGTACTTC
TRBD2	NA	TRBJ2-3	15	TRBV5-1	CASSLAGLETDTQYF	TGCGCCAGCAGCTTGGCGGGACTAGAGACAGATACGCAGTATTTT
NA	few	TRBJ2-1	15	TRBV4-1	CASSYSREPYNEQFF	TGCGCCAGCAGCTACTCTCGGGAGCCCTACAATGAGCAGTTCTTC
TRBD1	NA	TRBJ1-4	16	TRBV3-1/TRBV3-2	CASSQSTGDESEKLFF	TGTGCCAGCAGCCAATCGACAGGGGATGAGAGTGAAAAACTGTTTTTT
TRBD1	NA	TRBJ1-1	11	TRBV19	CASHRGTEAFF	TGTGCCAGCCACAGGGGCACTGAAGCTTTCTTT
TRBD2	few	TRBJ2-2	20	TRBV3-1/TRBV3-2	CASSQALTGTSGSGTGELFF	TGTGCCAGCAGCCAAGCCCTCACCGGGACTAGCGGGAGTGGTACCGGGGAGCTGTTTTTT
NA	NA	TRBJ2-1	13	TRBV6-2/TRBV6-3	CASTYRLDNEQFF	TGTGCCAGCACTTACCGGCTAGACAATGAGCAGTTCTTC
TRBD1	NA	TRBJ1-6	18	TRBV6-1	CASSESRDRDPYNSPLHF	TGTGCCAGCAGTGAGTCCCGGGACAGGGACCCCTATAATTCACCCCTCCACTTT
TRBD2	NA	TRBJ2-4	16	TRBV7-9	CASSLGGRLAGYIQYF	TGTGCCAGCAGCTTAGGAGGGAGACTAGCGGGATATATTCAGTACTTC
NA	NA	TRBJ1-3	17	TRBV24-1	CATSDLFRVISGNTIYF	TGTGCCACCAGTGACTTATTCAGGGTAATCTCTGGAAACACCATATATTTT